This paragraph covers one TCR beta chain sequence. This clonotype was seen a handful of times. The specificity of this receptor is unknown. Base quality data are lacking; no much larger clone is found one base away. PBMCs were isolated by Ficoll-Paque density gradient centrifugation. At the junction V is shortened by 6 bases and J by 8 bases, with 16 bases in between. The cysteine opens and the phenylalanine closes a CDR3 of 13 amino acids. The CDR3 DNA has 39 bases and is translated from base 1. This specimen belongs to a study of T-cell memory formation after mild COVID-19 (dated by TCRdb to the early 2020s). For the wider study: TCR sequence clusters from the two donors were largely donor specific. The cohort comprised two young, previously healthy adult volunteers, one female and one male. In a couple of donors, T-cell clones that expanded and contracted after mild COVID-19 were tracked by sequencing TCRalpha and TCRbeta repertoires over time.

Study-wide findings and limitations: Some responding clones were detected in pre-infection memory, which suggested that pre-existing cross-reactive memory T cells had joined the SARS-CoV-2 response. Clones that contracted from day 15 to 85 showed balanced CD4/CD8 phenotypes, whereas a second wave of clones that expanded from day 15 to 37 leaned towards CD4+. Contracting CD4+ clones were found mainly in CM and EM memory subsets, while CD8+ clones were enriched in EMRA. The study covered only two mild cases, and larger cohorts including severe cases with pre-infection samples were considered necessary. The second-wave clones that peaked on day 37 were not confirmed to be SARS-CoV-2 specific.

Reads for this sample came from an Illumina NovaSeq 6000. Using 5'RACE with constant-segment primers, TCRalpha and TCRbeta cDNA libraries were constructed, with sample barcodes and unique molecular identifiers added in the process. Trizol reagent was used to extract RNA from every sample. The libraries were amplified in two PCR steps, and the second step added a second sample barcode and Illumina TruSeq adapters. The libraries were sequenced on an Illumina NovaSeq using 2 x 150 bp paired-end reads. As for the original processing: Reads were demultiplexed and collapsed into UMI-guided consensus sequences with migec v1.2.7. Using mixcr v2.1.11, UMI consensuses were aligned to TRA and TRB V and J templates and then assembled into clonotypes. A clonotype was counted as expanded or contracted only if both edgeR and NoisET called the change significant, with noise models trained on biological replicates. For edgeR calls, the cutoffs were a false discovery rate-adjusted p below 0.01 and a log2 fold-change threshold of 1. PCA with hierarchical clustering of max-normalized trajectories of the 1000 most abundant clonotypes was used as exploratory dynamics analysis. Separately sequenced CD4+ and CD8+ repertoires were used to assign a CD4 or CD8 phenotype to each responding clone. The public reads were reprocessed in TCRdb via fastp at Q25 and MiXCR, keeping in-frame beta chains. Rows merge per CDR3 protein into single entries with the most common DNA and genes. TCRdb, rather than the study authors, made the V and J calls. For this sample the table gives roughly 280,000 distinct CDR3 sequences, of which around 16% were detected only once. The ten largest make up roughly 23% of the sample.

The rearrangement combines TRBV12-3 or TRBV12-4 with TRBJ1-1, with the D gene not clear enough to name. The TCR originated in a man aged 18 to 29 who had mild COVID-19 (a few samples of this study predate the infection). The sample titles of this study are shuffled in the database, so cell type and time point are left out; the donor was told from shared clones. The sample was PBMCs or a T cell subset sorted from them (not recorded which). CDR3 region: CASSSSPGVEAFF. In nucleotides, the sequence is TGTGCCAGCAGCTCCTCCCCAGGTGTGGAAGCTTTCTTT.